One T cell receptor (beta chain) is described in this entry. The ends were cut back, 2 bases at V and 0 bases at J, with 8 bases in the middle. Germline loops: CDR1 WNHNN, CDR2 SYGVQD (reference sequence). The CDR3 extends over 15 amino acids. Thyroid surgery was preceded by no treatment in any patient. TCRdb re-called the PCR reads via MiXCR. The data hold tens of thousands of clones, with under 25% observed a single time. The sample belongs to a study of metastatic and nonmetastatic thyroid tumors. The sample comprised blood. This chain joins TRBV10-1 and TRBJ1-3, with a tentative D call TRBD1 (6 bases). The receptor was derived from a female donor with papillary thyroid cancer or a benign thyroid nodule (not recorded which). Some clones in this sample may be carry-over from other donors' samples. CDR3 protein: CASSELQGSGNTIYF. The CDR3 DNA reads TGCGCCAGCAGTGAGCTACAGGGCTCTGGAAACACCATATATTTT.